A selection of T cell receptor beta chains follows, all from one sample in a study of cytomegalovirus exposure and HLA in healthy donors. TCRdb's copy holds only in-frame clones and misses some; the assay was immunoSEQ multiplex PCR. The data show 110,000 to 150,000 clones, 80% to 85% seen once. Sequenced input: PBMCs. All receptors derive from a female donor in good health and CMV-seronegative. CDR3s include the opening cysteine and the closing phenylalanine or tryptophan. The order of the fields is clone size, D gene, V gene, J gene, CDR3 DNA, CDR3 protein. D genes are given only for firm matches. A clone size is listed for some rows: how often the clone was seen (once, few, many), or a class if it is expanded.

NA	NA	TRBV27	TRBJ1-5	TGTGCCAGCAGGCTTACAGGGCTAGATCAGCCCCAGCATTTT	CASRLTGLDQPQHF
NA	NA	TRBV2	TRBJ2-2	TGTGCCAGCCGCCCCCGGGCAGGGAAGACCGGGGAGCTGTTTTTT	CASRPRAGKTGELFF
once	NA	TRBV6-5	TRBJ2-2	TGTGCCAGCAGTTACGACGGGGGGAACACCGGGGAGCTGTTTTTT	CASSYDGGNTGELFF
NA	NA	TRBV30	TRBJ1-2	TGTGCCTGGAGTGTTCTTGTGGGCGCGGGTGGCTACACCTTC	CAWSVLVGAGGYTF
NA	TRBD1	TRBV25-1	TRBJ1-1	TGTGCCAGCAACAGGGGGGGGTCGGACACTGAAGCTTTCTTT	CASNRGGSDTEAFF
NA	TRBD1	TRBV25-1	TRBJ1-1	TGTGCCAGCAGTGAGGGACAGGGAATCGCTGAAGCTTTCTTT	CASSEGQGIAEAFF
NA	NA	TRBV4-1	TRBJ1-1	TGCGCCAGCAGCCAATCCGGGAGTCAGGCTTTCTTT	CASSQSGSQAFF
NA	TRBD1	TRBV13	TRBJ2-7	TGTGCCAGCAGCTACACGGACAGGCGCCACGAGCAGTACTTC	CASSYTDRRHEQYF
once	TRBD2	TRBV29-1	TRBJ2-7	TGCAGCGTTGCTAATCCTAGCGGAGGGAAATACGAGCAGTACTTC	CSVANPSGGKYEQYF
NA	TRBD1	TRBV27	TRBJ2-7	TGTGCCAGCAGTTACGGACAGGGCGGGTACGAGCAGTACTTC	CASSYGQGGYEQYF
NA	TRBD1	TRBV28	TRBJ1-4	TGTGCCAGCAGTTCCTCCGACAGGGCACAGAGGGAAAAACTGTTTTTT	CASSSSDRAQREKLFF
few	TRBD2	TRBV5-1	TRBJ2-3	TGCGCCAGCAGAGGAACGGGAGCGGGGAAAACAGATACGCAGTATTTT	CASRGTGAGKTDTQYF
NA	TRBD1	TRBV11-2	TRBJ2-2	TGTGCCAGCAGCCCACCGGGACAGCTCCAGAACACCGGGGAGCTGTTTTTT	CASSPPGQLQNTGELFF
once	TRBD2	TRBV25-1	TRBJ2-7	TGTGCCAGCAGTGATGGACTAGCGGGAGATCAGCAGTACTTC	CASSDGLAGDQQYF
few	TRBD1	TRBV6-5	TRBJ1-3	TGTGCCAGCAGTTCCCCCGCAGACAGGGCTGGAAACACCATATATTTT	CASSSPADRAGNTIYF
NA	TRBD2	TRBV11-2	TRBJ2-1	TGTGCCAGCAGCCCAGGGGCCCTAGCGGGACTTGGTTCCTACAATGAGCAGTTCTTC	CASSPGALAGLGSYNEQFF
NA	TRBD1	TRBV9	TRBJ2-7	TGTGCCAGCAGCGTAGACGGGGGGACAGGGTATTACGAGCAGTACTTC	CASSVDGGTGYYEQYF
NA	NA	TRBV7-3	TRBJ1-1	TGTGCCAGCAGCTGGACGGGAGGTGCGGGCACTGAAGCTTTCTTT	CASSWTGGAGTEAFF
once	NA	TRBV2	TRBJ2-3	TGTGCCAGCACAACAGAGAGGGCCCCAGATACGCAGTATTTT	CASTTERAPDTQYF
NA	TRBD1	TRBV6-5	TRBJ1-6	TGTGCCAGTGGGTTTGACAGGGCCCCCCTCCACTTT	CASGFDRAPLHF
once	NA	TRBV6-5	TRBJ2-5	TGTGCCAGCAGATACGAGACAGCAGCACACCAAGAGACCCAGTACTTC	CASRYETAAHQETQYF
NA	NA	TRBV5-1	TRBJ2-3	TGCGCCAGCAGCCAGGGGAGACACAGCACAGATACGCAGTATTTT	CASSQGRHSTDTQYF
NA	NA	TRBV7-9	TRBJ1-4	TGTGCCAGCAGCTTAGACAGTTCTAATGAAAAACTGTTTTTT	CASSLDSSNEKLFF
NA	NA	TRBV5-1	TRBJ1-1	TGCGCCAGCAGCTCTGACAGTCCTGAAGCTTTCTTT	CASSSDSPEAFF
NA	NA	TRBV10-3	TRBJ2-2	TGTGCCATCAGTATTCGGCAGGGAGGGGAGCTGTTTTTT	CAISIRQGGELFF
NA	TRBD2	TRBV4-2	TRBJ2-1	TGTGCCAGCAGCGAACTAGCGGGAGGCTCCTACAATGAGCAGTTCTTC	CASSELAGGSYNEQFF